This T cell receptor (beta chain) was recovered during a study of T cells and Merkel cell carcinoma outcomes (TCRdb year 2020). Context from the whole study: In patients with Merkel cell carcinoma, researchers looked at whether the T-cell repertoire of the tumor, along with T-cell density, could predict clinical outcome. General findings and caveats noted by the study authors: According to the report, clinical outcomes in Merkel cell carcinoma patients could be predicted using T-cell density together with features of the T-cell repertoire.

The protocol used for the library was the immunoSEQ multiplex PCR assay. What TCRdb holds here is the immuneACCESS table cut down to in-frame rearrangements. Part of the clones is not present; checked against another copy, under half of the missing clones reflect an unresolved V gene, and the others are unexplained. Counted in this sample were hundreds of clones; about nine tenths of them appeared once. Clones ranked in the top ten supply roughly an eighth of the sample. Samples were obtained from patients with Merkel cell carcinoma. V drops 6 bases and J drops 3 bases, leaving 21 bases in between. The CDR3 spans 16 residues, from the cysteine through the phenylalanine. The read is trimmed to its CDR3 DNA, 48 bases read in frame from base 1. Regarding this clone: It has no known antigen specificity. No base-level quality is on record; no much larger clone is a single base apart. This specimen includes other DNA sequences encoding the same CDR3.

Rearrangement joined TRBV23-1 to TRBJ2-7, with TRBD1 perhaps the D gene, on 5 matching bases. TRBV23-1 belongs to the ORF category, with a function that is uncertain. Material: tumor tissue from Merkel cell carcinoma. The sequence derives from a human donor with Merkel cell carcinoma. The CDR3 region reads CASSQSQGFPIYEQYF. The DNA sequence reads TGCGCCAGCAGCCAGAGCCAGGGATTCCCGATCTACGAGCAGTACTTC.